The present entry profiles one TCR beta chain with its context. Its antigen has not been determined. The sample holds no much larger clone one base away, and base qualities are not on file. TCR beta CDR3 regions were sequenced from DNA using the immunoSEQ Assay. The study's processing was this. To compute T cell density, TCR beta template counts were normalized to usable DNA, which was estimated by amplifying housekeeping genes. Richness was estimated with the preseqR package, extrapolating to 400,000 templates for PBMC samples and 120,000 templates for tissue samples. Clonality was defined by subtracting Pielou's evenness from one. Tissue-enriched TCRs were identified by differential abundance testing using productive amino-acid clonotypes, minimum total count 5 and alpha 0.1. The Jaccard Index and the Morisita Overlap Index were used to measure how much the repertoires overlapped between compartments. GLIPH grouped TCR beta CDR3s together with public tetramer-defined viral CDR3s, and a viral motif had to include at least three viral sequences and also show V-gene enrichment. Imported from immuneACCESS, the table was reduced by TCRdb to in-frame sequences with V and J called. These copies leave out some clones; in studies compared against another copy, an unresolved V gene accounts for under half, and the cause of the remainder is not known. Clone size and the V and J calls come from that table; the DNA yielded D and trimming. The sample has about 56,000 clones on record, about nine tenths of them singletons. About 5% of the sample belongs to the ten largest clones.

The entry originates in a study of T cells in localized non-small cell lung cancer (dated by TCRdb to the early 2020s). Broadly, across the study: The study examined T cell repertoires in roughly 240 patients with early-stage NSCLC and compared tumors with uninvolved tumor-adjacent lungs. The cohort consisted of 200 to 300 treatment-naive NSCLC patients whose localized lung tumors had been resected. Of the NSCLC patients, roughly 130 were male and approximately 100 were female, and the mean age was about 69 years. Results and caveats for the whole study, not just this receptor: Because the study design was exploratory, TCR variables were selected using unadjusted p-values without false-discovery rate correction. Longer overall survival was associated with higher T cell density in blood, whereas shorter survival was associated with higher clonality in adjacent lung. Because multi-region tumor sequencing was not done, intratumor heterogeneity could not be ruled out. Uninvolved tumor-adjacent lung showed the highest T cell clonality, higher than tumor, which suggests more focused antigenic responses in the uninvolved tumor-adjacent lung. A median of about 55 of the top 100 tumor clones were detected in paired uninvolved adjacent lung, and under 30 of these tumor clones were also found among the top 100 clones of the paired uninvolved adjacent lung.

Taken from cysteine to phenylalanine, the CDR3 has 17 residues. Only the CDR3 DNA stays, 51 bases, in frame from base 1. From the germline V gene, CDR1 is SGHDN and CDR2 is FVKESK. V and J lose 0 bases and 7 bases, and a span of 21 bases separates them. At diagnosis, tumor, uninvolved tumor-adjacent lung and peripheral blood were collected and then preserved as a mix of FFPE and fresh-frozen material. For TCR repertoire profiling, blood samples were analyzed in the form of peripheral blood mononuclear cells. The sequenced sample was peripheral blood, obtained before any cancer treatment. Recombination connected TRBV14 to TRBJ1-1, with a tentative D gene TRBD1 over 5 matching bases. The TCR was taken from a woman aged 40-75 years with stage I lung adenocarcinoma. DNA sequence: TGTGCCAGCAGCCAAGAAGGTCTGGGGCCTAACGCCTTTGAAGCTTTCTTT. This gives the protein CASSQEGLGPNAFEAFF.